The 21 T cell receptor beta chains presented below share a single source sample, sequenced in a study of blood T cell repertoires in COVID-19. TCRdb keeps only in-frame clones here, not all; method: immunoSEQ multiplex PCR. The sample includes about 220,000 clones, around 90% seen only once; the top ten take less than 15%. Input material: PBMCs or T cells enriched from blood (not recorded which). All receptors derive from a young man who had been exposed to COVID-19.

V usage is TRBV10-3 and J usage is TRBJ2-1; 9 nucleotides line up with TRBD2. Trimming cost V 3 bases and J 4 bases; bases outside gene matches: 1. Germline CDR1 ENHRY, CDR2 SYGVKD. The CDR3 spans 14 residues. This CDR3 reads CAISESGGYNEQFF. CDR3 nucleotide sequence: TGTGCCATCAGTGAAAGCGGGGGGTACAATGAGCAGTTCTTC.

The rearrangement uses TRBV15 and TRBJ1-2; TRBD1 matches at 7 bases. Per germline, CDR1 LNHNV and CDR2 YYDKDF (reference sequence). V lost 8 bases and J lost 4; bases outside the gene matches: 13. The CDR3 spans 15 residues. The CDR3 nucleotides are TGTGCCACCTACGGAACCCAGGGGGAGTTCTATGGCTACACCTTC. Translating it yields CATYGTQGEFYGYTF. Full variable domain (missing parts from reference TRBV15 and TRBJ1-2): DAMVIQNPRYQVTQFGKPVTLSCSQTLNHNVMYWYQQKSSQAPKLLFHYYDKDFNNEADTPDNFQSRRPNTSFCFLDIRSPGLGDTAMYLCATYGTQGEFYGYTFGSGTRLTVV.

The chain carries TRBV4-1 and TRBJ1-5; 7 bases fit TRBD1. The germline V gene encodes CDR1 MGHRA and CDR2 YSYEKL. With 0 bases clipped from V and 0 bases from J, the junction kept 14 bases outside the gene matches. There are 20 residues in the CDR3. In DNA, the CDR3 is TGCGCCAGCAGCCAAGATATGGGACAGATGGCGGCATATAGCAATCAGCCCCAGCATTTT. Residues: CASSQDMGQMAAYSNQPQHF.

This chain connects TRBV4-1 to TRBJ2-1; weak D call: TRBD1 (7 bases). V lost 4 bases to trimming and J lost 4 bases, with 23 bases between them. Germline CDR1 MGHRA, CDR2 YSYEKL. The CDR3 is 18 amino acids. CDR3 in amino acids: CASSLRDSEVGGYNEQFF. CDR3 in DNA: TGCGCCAGCAGCCTGCGGGACAGCGAAGTCGGGGGATACAATGAGCAGTTCTTC.

The chain links TRBV24-1 to TRBJ2-2; 8 bases match TRBD1. The CDR3 runs 16 residues. In germline, CDR1 is KGHDR, CDR2 SFDVKD. After removal of 4 bases from V and 5 bases from J, the junction contained 8 bases not matched to a gene. This CDR3 is CATSDVGRGQTGELFF. CDR3 nucleotides: TGTGCCACCAGTGACGTAGGCAGGGGGCAAACCGGGGAGCTGTTTTTT.

This clone has just one count. The rearrangement joins TRBV27 to TRBJ1-2; the D gene is possibly TRBD1 (6 bases). Trimming cost V 4 bases and J 3 bases, with 12 bases left between them. The CDR3 sequence is 14 residues long. CDR1 and CDR2 (germline): MNHEY, SMNVEV (reference sequence). The chain's CDR3 is CASSWGGSDYGYTF. The CDR3 region has the DNA TGTGCCAGCAGTTGGGGGGGCAGCGACTATGGCTACACCTTC.

With respect to this clone: Other DNA sequences in the sample encode the same CDR3. The chain links TRBV18 to TRBJ1-1; 8 bases align to TRBD1. Germline lookup yields CDR1 KGHSH and CDR2 LQKENI. The CDR3 consists of 13 residues. V shed 6 bases, J shed 4 bases, and the junction held 4 bases outside the gene matches. The CDR3 nucleotides are TGTGCCAGCTCGCCTCAGGGGGCCACTGAAGCTTTCTTT. Protein: CASSPQGATEAFF.

V usage is TRBV5-4 and J usage is TRBJ1-3; TRBD1 might be the D (5 bases). V lost 0 bases and J 0 bases, leaving 7 bases between the germline ends. CDR3 size: 15 residues. The V gene's germline CDR1 is SGHNT and CDR2 YYREEE (reference sequence). CDR3 in amino acids: CASSLAGGSGNTIYF. CDR3 DNA sequence: TGTGCCAGCAGCTTGGCCGGGGGCTCTGGAAACACCATATATTTT.

This chain connects TRBV30 to TRBJ1-2; D ambiguous. The V gene's germline CDR1 is GTSNPN and CDR2 SVGIG (reference sequence). Between the trimmed V and J ends, which lost 4 bases and 5 bases, there was a span of 11 bases. The CDR3 has 12 amino acids. The CDR3 here is CAWIGLWYGYTF. In DNA form, the CDR3 reads TGTGCCTGGATTGGACTATGGTATGGCTACACCTTC.

The chain links TRBV11-2 to TRBJ2-7; D unresolved. This CDR3 comprises 13 residues. Between the trimmed V and J ends, which lost 2 bases and 6 bases, there was a span of 11 bases. The V gene's germline CDR1 is SGHAT and CDR2 FQNNGV. In nucleotides, the CDR3 is TGTGCCAGCAGCTTACAAACGGGTATCGAGCAGTACTTC. Protein: CASSLQTGIEQYF.

V usage is TRBV28 and J usage is TRBJ1-1; D ambiguous. V was pared by 6 bases and J by 10 bases, with 6 bases between. Looked up from germline, CDR1 is MDHEN and CDR2 is SYDVKM. The CDR3 runs to 9 residues. CDR3 nucleotides: TGTGCCAGCAGCCCCGGAGCTTTCTTT. This sequence encodes CASSPGAFF.

V gene TRBV7-6 combines with J gene TRBJ2-5; TRBD2 agrees at 12 bases. V trimming: 4 bases; J trimming: 1 base; junction bases outside the gene matches: 7. There are 17 residues in the CDR3. Looked up from germline, CDR1 is SGHVS and CDR2 is FNYEAQ. CDR3 sequence reads: CASSSTSGGPAQETQYF. In nucleotides, the CDR3 is TGTGCCAGCAGCTCGACTAGCGGGGGCCCGGCCCAAGAGACCCAGTACTTC. The variable domain in full, completed from reference TRBV7-6 and TRBJ2-5, reads GAGVSQSPRYKVTKRGQDVALRCDPISGHVSLYWYRQALGQGPEFLTYFNYEAQQDKSGLPNDRFSAERPEGSISTLTIQRTEQRDSAMYRCASSSTSGGPAQETQYFGPGTRLLVL.

This clone was recorded only once. The chain employs TRBV5-5 and TRBJ1-1; maybe TRBD1 (5 bases). CDR1 and CDR2 from the germline V gene are SGHKS and YYEKEE (reference sequence). The length of the CDR3 is 16 residues. V lost 3 bases, J lost 0 bases, and 15 bases lay in between. In DNA, the CDR3 is TGTGCCAGCAGCTCCGGGGGGATTCGGATGAACACTGAAGCTTTCTTT. Protein sequence: CASSSGGIRMNTEAFF.

The rearrangement joins TRBV5-1 to TRBJ2-1, with 10 bases lining up with TRBD1. Per the germline V gene, CDR1 is SGHRS and CDR2 is YFSETQ. This CDR3 spans 15 amino acids. The trim removed 0 bases at V and 7 bases at J, leaving 4 bases unmatched. In DNA form, the CDR3 reads TGCGCCAGCAGCTTGGGGCCGGGACAGGGGAATGAGCAGTTCTTC. Translating it yields CASSLGPGQGNEQFF.

V and J are TRBV15 and TRBJ1-5, with 9 bases matching TRBD1. The CDR3 extends over 16 amino acids. Germline V gene data show CDR1 as LNHNV and CDR2 as YYDKDF (reference sequence). Losses at the gene ends were 2 bases for V and 7 bases for J; bases not matched to a gene: 9. CDR3 nucleotide sequence: TGTGCCACCAGCAGAATATCCGGGACAGGGAACCAGCCCCAGCATTTT. It codes for CATSRISGTGNQPQHF.

The V call is TRBV5-4, the J call TRBJ2-7; TRBD1 aligns across 11 bases. Looked up from germline, CDR1 is SGHNT and CDR2 is YYREEE (reference sequence). Germline trimming cut 4 bases from V and 6 bases from J; bases unmatched to any gene: 12. The CDR3 runs 16 residues. For the CDR3, the DNA is TGTGCCAGCAGCCCGCCGGGACAGGGGGTAGAGGGCGAGCAGTACTTC. As protein: CASSPPGQGVEGEQYF.

The chain joins TRBV4-3 to TRBJ1-1; D gene unclear. Germline V gene sequence: CDR1 LGHNA, CDR2 YSLEER. The length of the CDR3 is 14 residues. V was trimmed by 1 base and J by 4 bases, leaving 10 bases between them. Written as DNA, the CDR3 is TGCGCCAGCAGCCAAGCTCACCCGGGCACTGAAGCTTTCTTT. Encoded protein: CASSQAHPGTEAFF.

This clone was picked up a small number of times. The chain carries TRBV6-1 and TRBJ2-3; 10 bases agree with TRBD1. V gave up 0 bases and J gave up 6 bases; unmatched junction bases: 3. CDR3 length: 15 residues. Germline CDR1 and CDR2: MNHNS and SASEGT. The CDR3: CASSEASDRGDTQYF. In DNA form, the CDR3 reads TGTGCCAGCAGTGAAGCCTCGGACAGGGGGGATACGCAGTATTTT.

The chain is built from TRBV24-1 and TRBJ2-1; 8 bases agree with TRBD2. The CDR3 contains 15 residues. V gave up 9 bases and J gave up 0 bases; unmatched junction bases: 6. The germline CDR1 and CDR2 sequences are KGHDR and SFDVKD. The CDR3 DNA follows: TGTGCCACCTCACCCAGCGGGGGCTCCTACAATGAGCAGTTCTTC. Translation: CATSPSGGSYNEQFF.

This clone was counted a few times. This chain links TRBV3-1 (or the pseudogene TRBV3-2) with TRBJ2-3; TRBD2 matches 10 bases. With V trimmed by 5 bases and J by 7 bases, 6 bases remained unmatched. Germline V gene lookup returns CDR1 LGHDT and CDR2 YNNKEL (reference sequence). This CDR3 contains 14 residues. CDR3 nucleotide sequence: TGTGCCAGCAGCAACAGCGGGGGGGCCAATACGCAGTATTTT. This gives the protein CASSNSGGANTQYF.

The chain employs TRBV10-3 and TRBJ2-3; a possible D gene is TRBD1 (6 bases). Germline V CDR1 and CDR2: ENHRY, SYGVKD. V was clipped by 10 bases and J by 8 bases, with 25 bases between them. There are 15 residues in the CDR3. The CDR3 region is CATLKESGVLSTQYF. CDR3 DNA: TGTGCCACTCTAAAGGAATCAGGGGTCTTGAGTACGCAGTATTTT.